This TCR beta chain was observed in a study of control samples from healthy donors and cancer patients. V was clipped by 5 bases and J by 0 bases; unmatched bases: 11. Per germline, CDR1 SGHAT and CDR2 FQNNGV. This CDR3 has 18 amino acids. Libraries were prepared by immunoSEQ multiplex PCR; TCRdb keeps only in-frame clonotypes and omits some of them. The sample yields more than 5,500 clones, about 74% seen once. The chain is built from TRBV11-2 and TRBJ2-3; 10 nucleotides agree with TRBD2. The sample comprised formalin-fixed, paraffin-embedded tissue. The receptor comes from a male donor with melanoma. The CDR3, as DNA: TGTGCCAGCAGCCCCTCCTGGCTAGCGGGGGCTAGCACAGATACGCAGTATTTT. As protein: CASSPSWLAGASTDTQYF.